The 29 T cell receptor beta chains below all came from one sample that was sequenced in a study of T cells in Graves' hyperthyroidism and ophthalmopathy. RNA transcripts yielded amplified TCR beta CDR3 regions. HTBI primers were used for first-round RT-PCR of the TCR CDR3. TCRdb redid the calling of the multiplex PCR reads with MiXCR, one entry per CDR3 protein. The table shows some 560,000 distinct CDR3 sequences, with 15% to 19% occurring only once. Sequenced: blood. The receptors derive from a woman aged 25 to 45 with Graves' hyperthyroidism.

In its sample, this clonotype was seen many times. This chain links TRBV5-1 with TRBJ1-2; D remains unclear. Germline lookup yields CDR1 SGHRS and CDR2 YFSETQ. The CDR3 spans 12 residues. V lost 1 base, J lost 4 bases, and 5 bases lay in between. The chain's CDR3 is CASSLIGYGYTF. CDR3 sequence (DNA): TGCGCCAGCAGCTTGATCGGCTATGGCTACACCTTC.

Of note for this clonotype: A much larger clone lies one base from this, so it may be a read error. The chain is built from TRBV6-2 or TRBV6-3 and TRBJ2-7, with unresolved D. The CDR3 has 11 residues. Germline CDR1 is MNHEY and CDR2 is SVGEGT. V was clipped by 2 bases and J by 7 bases, with 6 bases between them. The CDR3 region has the DNA TGTGCCAGCAGTTACGCGGTTGAGCAGTACTTC. Amino acid sequence: CASSYAVEQYF.

The table lists this clonotype with a few counts. The rearrangement uses TRBV18 and TRBJ2-3, with 11 positions matching TRBD2. This CDR3 spans 17 amino acids. The germline CDR1 and CDR2 sequences are KGHSH and LQKENI. After removal of 2 bases from V and 1 base from J, the junction contained 5 bases not matched to a gene. CDR3 nucleotide sequence: TGTGCCAGCTCACCAGGGACTAGCGGACGGGGCACAGATACGCAGTATTTT. This codes for CASSPGTSGRGTDTQYF.

The rearrangement links TRBV7-3 to TRBJ1-5; D uncertain. The ends were cut back, 4 bases at V and 5 bases at J, with 15 bases in the middle. This CDR3 has 15 residues. Germline V lookup: CDR1 SGHTA, CDR2 FQGTGA. CDR3 DNA sequence: TGTGCCAGCAGCTCTAACCCCCGCCCCGATCAGCCCCAGCATTTT. Protein sequence: CASSSNPRPDQPQHF.

V is TRBV20-1 and J is TRBJ1-5, with TRBD1 matching over 8 bases. The V and J ends lost 1 base and 2 bases, in that order; junction bases with no gene match: 7. The germline V gene has CDR1 DFQATT and CDR2 SNEGSKA (reference sequence). The CDR3 extends over 16 amino acids. The CDR3 region is CSARASDRAGNQPQHF. The DNA for the CDR3 is TGCAGTGCTAGAGCTTCGGACAGGGCTGGCAATCAGCCCCAGCATTTT.

The chain carries TRBV19 and TRBJ2-2, with 11 bases that match TRBD2. The CDR3 loop spans 14 amino acids. Germline CDR1 is LNHDA and CDR2 is SQIVND (reference sequence). The V and J ends lost 4 bases and 14 bases, in that order; junction bases with no gene match: 9. As DNA, the CDR3 is TGTGCCAGTAGTACTAGCGGGAGGCCCCCAGGACTGTTTTTT. Translation gives CASSTSGRPPGLFF.

Many counts were recorded for this clonotype. CDR3 residues: CASSLGQGSGEQYF. The CDR3 nucleotides read TGTGCCAGCAGCTTAGGACAGGGGTCTGGCGAGCAGTACTTC. The gene calls are TRBV11-2 and TRBJ2-7; 8 bases are a match to TRBD1. This CDR3 region has 14 residues. J lost 6 bases, V lost 1 base, and 5 bases had no gene match. Germline CDR1 is SGHAT and CDR2 is FQNNGV.

The rearrangement links TRBV11-2 to TRBJ1-5, with D uncertain. Trimming shortened V by 0 bases and J by 6 bases, and 9 bases separated the two germline ends. Germline-derived CDR1 and CDR2 are SGHAT and FQNNGV. The length of the CDR3 is 14 residues. CDR3 amino acids: CASSLDRLGQPQHF. The CDR3 DNA reads as TGTGCCAGCAGCTTAGATCGGCTGGGTCAGCCCCAGCATTTT.

This clonotype has only a few counts. The rearrangement links TRBV30 to TRBJ2-7; 9 nucleotides line up with TRBD2. From germline, CDR1 is GTSNPN and CDR2 SVGIG (reference sequence). CDR3 size: 14 residues. J was trimmed by 4 bases and V by 4 bases; bases with no gene match: 8. The DNA of the CDR3 is TGTGCCTGGACCACCGGGACTAGCTTTTACGAGCAGTACTTC. This encodes CAWTTGTSFYEQYF.

V is TRBV6-1 and J is TRBJ2-4, with 8 bases fitting TRBD1. V was pared by 6 bases and J by 1 base, with 8 bases of the junction left unmatched. Germline CDR1 MNHNS, CDR2 SASEGT. The CDR3 is 16 residues long. The CDR3 sequence is CASRPWTGSAKNIQYF. The CDR3 nucleotides read TGTGCCAGCAGACCCTGGACAGGGTCGGCCAAAAACATTCAGTACTTC.

Many counts were recorded for this clonotype. V usage is TRBV11-3 and J usage is TRBJ1-1; D remains ambiguous. Germline lookup yields CDR1 SGHNT and CDR2 YENEEA. The length of the CDR3 is 13 residues. V lost 3 bases and J lost 2, with 7 bases in between. The CDR3 loop reads CASSFNENTEAFF. CDR3 bases: TGTGCCAGCAGCTTCAACGAAAACACTGAAGCTTTCTTT.

This clonotype came up many times. This chain links TRBV3-1 with TRBJ2-3, with TRBD2 as a possible D gene (6 bases). The CDR3 length is 16 residues. Germline loops: CDR1 LGHDT, CDR2 YNNKEL (reference sequence). Trimming stripped 0 bases from V and 14 bases from J, with 24 bases between. CDR3 loop: CASSQDDGLSGGDRYF. In DNA form, the CDR3 reads TGTGCCAGCAGCCAAGACGATGGACTTTCCGGCGGGGATCGGTATTTT.

Comment on this clonotype: A much larger clone lies a single base off, so this may be a read error. CDR3 residues: CAISACRWWVCAEAFF. CDR3 sequence (DNA): TGTGCCATCAGTGCTTGCCGGTGGTGGGTCTGCGCTGAAGCTTTCTTT. V usage is TRBV10-3 and J usage is TRBJ1-1; no clear D gene. V was trimmed by 4 bases and J by 6 bases, leaving 21 bases between them. Per germline, CDR1 ENHRY and CDR2 SYGVKD. The length of the CDR3 is 16 residues.

This clonotype was recorded at least ten times. The gene calls are TRBV2 and TRBJ2-1, with D uncertain. CDR1 SNHLY and CDR2 FYNNEI come from the germline V gene. This CDR3 comprises 13 residues. With 3 bases removed from V and 9 bases from J, the gap between germline ends came to 12 bases. This chain's CDR3 is CASSDVLRGEQFF. CDR3 sequence (DNA): TGTGCCAGCAGTGATGTGCTCCGCGGTGAGCAGTTCTTC.

This clonotype has at least ten counts. The V gene is TRBV10-3, the J gene TRBJ1-1; D is unresolved. The length of the CDR3 is 14 residues. V lost 3 bases, J lost 1 base, and 9 bases lay in between. In germline, CDR1 is ENHRY, CDR2 SYGVKD. The DNA for the CDR3 is TGTGCCATCAGTGAATCAGGACCGAACACTGAAGCTTTCTTT. Its protein is CAISESGPNTEAFF.

The rearrangement joins TRBV20-1 to TRBJ2-7, with TRBD2 identical over 15 bases. Trimming cost V 0 bases and J 3 bases; bases outside gene matches: 6. Per the germline V gene, CDR1 is DFQATT and CDR2 is SNEGSKA (reference sequence). This CDR3 comprises 17 residues. CDR3 sequence (DNA): TGCAGTGCTAGAGATGGGGGACTAGCGGGAGGTTACTACGAGCAGTACTTC. Translated: CSARDGGLAGGYYEQYF.

This clonotype has ten or more counts. The CDR3 DNA reads TGCAGTGCTAGAGAGCGGGATGGCTACAATGAGCAGTTCTTC. Protein: CSARERDGYNEQFF. V is TRBV20-1 and J is TRBJ2-1, with D possibly TRBD2 on 6 matching bases. Germline V gene sequence: CDR1 DFQATT, CDR2 SNEGSKA (reference sequence). Trimming took 0 bases from V and 3 from J, leaving 9 bases between them. The CDR3 totals 14 residues.

This clonotype was seen ten or more times. The chain links TRBV4-2 to TRBJ1-2, with D hard to call. The CDR3 length is 14 residues. V shed 1 base and J shed 2 bases, with 8 bases lying between them. Germline V gives CDR1 LGHNA, CDR2 YNFKEQ. This CDR3 is CASSQVGLNYGYTF. The DNA of the CDR3 is TGTGCCAGCAGCCAAGTGGGTCTAAACTATGGCTACACCTTC.

The chain combines TRBV20-1 with TRBJ2-3, with TRBD2 matching 9 bases. The V and J ends lost 1 base and 2 bases, in that order; junction bases with no gene match: 4. The CDR3 is 15 amino acids. Germline V gene data show CDR1 as DFQATT and CDR2 as SNEGSKA (reference sequence). CDR3 amino acids: CSARGLADLTDTQYF. CDR3 DNA: TGCAGTGCTAGAGGACTAGCGGATCTCACAGATACGCAGTATTTT.

The chain couples TRBV20-1 to TRBJ2-3, with D perhaps given as TRBD1 or TRBD2 (7 bases each). Germline values: CDR1 DFQATT, CDR2 SNEGSKA (reference sequence). This CDR3 is built from 15 residues. V lost 0 bases and J lost 2, with 12 bases in between. Here the CDR3 reads CSARESGGDTDTQYF. CDR3 sequence (DNA): TGCAGTGCTAGAGAATCAGGGGGGGACACAGATACGCAGTATTTT.

This clonotype has at least ten counts. This chain links TRBV6-5 with TRBJ2-5, with a weak D call TRBD1 (6 bases). There are 14 residues in the CDR3. The germline V gene encodes CDR1 MNHEY and CDR2 SVGAGI. The V end lost 0 bases, the J end lost 3 bases, and 8 bases lay between the germline ends. The CDR3 bases are TGTGCCAGCAGTTACTCGAGGGGGAAAGAGACCCAGTACTTC. Translated, it gives CASSYSRGKETQYF.

This clonotype occurred a few times. The rearrangement links TRBV6-5 to TRBJ2-3; TRBD1 is a possible D gene (6 bases). CDR3 length equals 16 residues. Germline CDR1 reads MNHEY; CDR2 reads SVGAGI. V lost 3 bases to trimming and J lost 0 bases, with 13 bases between them. CDR3 in amino acids: CASSYRGKSSTDTQYF. The CDR3 nucleotides read TGTGCCAGCAGTTATAGGGGGAAGTCTAGCACAGATACGCAGTATTTT.

This clonotype appeared many times. The J gene is TRBJ2-4, the V gene TRBV2; a possible D gene is TRBD1 (6 bases). The ends were cut back, 2 bases at V and 0 bases at J, with 8 bases in the middle. The CDR3 consists of 15 residues. CDR1 is SNHLY, CDR2 FYNNEI, per germline. This CDR3 is CASSELQGAKNIQYF. The CDR3 coding sequence is TGTGCCAGCAGTGAATTACAGGGAGCCAAAAACATTCAGTACTTC.

Note on this clonotype: One base away lies a much larger clone, so this may be a sequencing read error. This chain connects TRBV2 to TRBJ2-4, with TRBD1 matching over 7 bases. The CDR3 is 12 residues long. V shed 9 bases and J 8 bases; nucleotides not matched to a gene: 7. CDR1 is SNHLY, CDR2 FYNNEI, per germline. CDR3 amino acids: CASTGQVDIQYF. CDR3 DNA: TGTGCCAGTACCGGACAGGTAGACATTCAGTACTTC.

J is TRBJ1-1 and V is TRBV9; TRBD1 is a possible D gene (6 bases). In germline, CDR1 is SGDLS, CDR2 YYNGEE. The CDR3 loop spans 18 amino acids. V shed 2 bases and J shed 6 bases, with 26 bases lying between them. The CDR3 protein is CASSVSTTQGPAGAEAFF. DNA for the CDR3: TGTGCCAGCAGCGTCTCTACAACACAGGGTCCCGCGGGTGCTGAAGCTTTCTTT. The full variable domain, in which reference TRBV9 and TRBJ1-1 provide the parts outside the CDR3, is DSGVTQTPKHLITATGQRVTLRCSPRSGDLSVYWYQQSLDQGLQFLIQYYNGEERAKGNILERFSAQQFPDLHSELNLSSLELGDSALYFCASSVSTTQGPAGAEAFFGQGTRLTVV.

This clonotype was observed a few times. The chain links TRBV7-2 to TRBJ1-3; the D is unclear. Germline CDR1 reads SGHTA; CDR2 reads FQGNSA. The CDR3 loop spans 12 amino acids. Trimming removed 2 bases at V and 4 bases at J, with 3 bases between. CDR3 bases: TGTGCCAGCAGCTTACAGGGAAACACCATATATTTT. This sequence encodes CASSLQGNTIYF.

The chain links TRBV18 to TRBJ1-5; TRBD1 matches 7 bases. Germline trimming cut 3 bases from V and 5 bases from J; bases unmatched to any gene: 7. The germline CDR1 and CDR2 sequences are KGHSH and LQKENI. The CDR3 has 15 residues. The CDR3 DNA is TGTGCCAGCTCACCCGGGGACAGAGAAGATCAGCCCCAGCATTTT. Protein product: CASSPGDREDQPQHF. The full variable domain, its missing parts supplied by reference TRBV18 and TRBJ1-5, is NAGVMQNPRHLVRRRGQEARLRCSPMKGHSHVYWYRQLPEEGLKFMVYLQKENIIDESGMPKERFSAEFPKEGPSILRIQQVVRGDSAAYFCASSPGDREDQPQHFGDGTRLSIL.

This clonotype came up a few times. V is TRBV6-1 and J is TRBJ2-7; TRBD2 matches 12 bases. In germline, CDR1 is MNHNS, CDR2 SASEGT. This CDR3 comprises 15 residues. Trimming removed 6 bases from V and 4 bases from J; junction bases left unmatched: 7. For the CDR3, the DNA is TGTGCCAGCAGAGCGACTAGCGGGAGACTTTACGAGCAGTACTTC. The encoded protein is CASRATSGRLYEQYF.

Many counts were recorded for this clonotype. The chain links TRBV5-1 to TRBJ2-7; 10 bases line up with TRBD1. The germline CDR1 and CDR2 sequences are SGHRS and YFSETQ. The CDR3 is 14 residues long. The ends lost 3 bases at V and 0 bases at J; junction bases unmatched: 0. The CDR3 spells CASSWTGGSYEQYF. The CDR3 coding sequence is TGCGCCAGCAGCTGGACAGGGGGCTCCTACGAGCAGTACTTC.